Given below is one T cell receptor beta chain in context. The antigen this receptor binds is unknown. No base-level quality is on record; no much larger clone is a single base apart. TCRbeta CDR3 regions were amplified from genomic DNA using the immunoSEQ Assay, a bias-controlled multiplex PCR. Per the original workflow: Within the assay, amplification of reference gene primers was used to estimate how many nucleated cells each sample contained. To quantify the absolute abundance of each unique TCRbeta CDR3 rearrangement, sequence reads were collapsed and filtered. For each sample, productive Simpson clonality was calculated by taking the square root of Simpson's diversity index across productive rearrangements. The table comes from immuneACCESS by way of TCRdb, which keeps in-frame sequences with V and J called. Part of the clones is missing from these tables; in studies checked, under half for an unresolved V gene and the rest for unknown reasons. That table is the source of V, J and clone size, and D and trimming were worked out from the DNA. The sample table shows 65,000 or so clones, and around four fifths are seen once. The top ten hold about 16% of the sample.

Collaborating institutions collected whole blood in K2EDTA tubes following their own protocols. For TCRbeta analysis, collaborators shipped samples in one of three forms: frozen whole blood, isolated PBMCs, or DNA extracted from either of those sample types. These data originate in a study of blood T cell repertoires in COVID-19 (dated by TCRdb to about 2020). With regard to the full study: Samples from collaborators originated in the United States, Italy and Spain and spanned both the acute and convalescent phases of COVID-19. The material from the prospective study consisted of cDNA or gDNA derived from T cells, B-cell-depleted T cells, or PBMCs. Subjects who had been exposed to COVID-19, were actively infected with it, or had recovered from it provided the deeply sampled blood TCRbeta repertoires that made up the dataset. A freely available public database, intended as a resource for researchers studying the immune response to SARS-CoV-2, is where the repertoires were released. The samples were drawn from two sources: the first 160 participants of the ongoing ImmuneRACE study, and 950 to 1,500 subjects contributed by 6 global collaborators. Sample metadata almost always included a de-identified subject ID, COVID-19 status, age in years and sex. Where available, HLA class I and class II types were taken from metadata supplied by the sample provider and were not determined by assay-based typing.

Study-wide findings and limitations: The quantity of clinical and demographic metadata differed by source and by participant and was supplied without curation.

The CDR3 sequence holds 13 residues, the cysteine and phenylalanine included. Here the CDR3 DNA is all that survives: 39 bases in frame from base 1. CDR1 and CDR2 (MNHEY, SVGAGI) derive from the germline V gene. Trimming leaves V shorter by 6 bases and J shorter by 4 bases, with the junction holding 2 bases beyond the gene matches. Sample: peripheral blood. This receptor was identified in a man aged 80 or over with acute or convalescent COVID-19. The rearranged chain carries TRBV6-5 and TRBJ2-2, with 7 middle bases fitting TRBD1. The DNA sequence reads TGTGCCAGCAGCTACAGGGGCACCGGGGAGCTGTTTTTT. Its protein reads: CASSYRGTGELFF.